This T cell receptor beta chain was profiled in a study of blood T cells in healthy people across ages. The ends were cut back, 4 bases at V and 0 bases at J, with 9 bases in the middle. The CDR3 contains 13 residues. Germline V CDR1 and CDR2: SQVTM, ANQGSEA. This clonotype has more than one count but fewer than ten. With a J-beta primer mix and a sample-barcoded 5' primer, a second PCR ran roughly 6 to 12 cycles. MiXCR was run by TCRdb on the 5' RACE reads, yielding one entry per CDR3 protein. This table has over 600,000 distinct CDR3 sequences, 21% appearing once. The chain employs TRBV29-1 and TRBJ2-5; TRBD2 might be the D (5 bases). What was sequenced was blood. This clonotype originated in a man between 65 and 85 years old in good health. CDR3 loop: CSVAGWYQETQYF. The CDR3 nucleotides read TGCAGCGTTGCGGGGTGGTACCAAGAGACCCAGTACTTC.